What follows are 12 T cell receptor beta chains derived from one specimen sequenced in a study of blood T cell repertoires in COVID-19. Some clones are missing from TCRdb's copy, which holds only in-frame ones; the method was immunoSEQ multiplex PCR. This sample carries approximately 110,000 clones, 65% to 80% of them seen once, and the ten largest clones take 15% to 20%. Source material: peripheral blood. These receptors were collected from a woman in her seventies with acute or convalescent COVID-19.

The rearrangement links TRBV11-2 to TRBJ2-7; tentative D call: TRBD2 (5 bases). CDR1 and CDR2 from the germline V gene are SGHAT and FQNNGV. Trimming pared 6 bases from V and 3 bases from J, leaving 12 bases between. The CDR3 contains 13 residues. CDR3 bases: TGTGCCAGCAGTCTTGACGACTACTACGAGCAGTACTTC. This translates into CASSLDDYYEQYF.

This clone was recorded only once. The CDR3 sequence is CASSYWQANTGELFF. The DNA for the CDR3 is TGTGCCAGCAGTTACTGGCAGGCGAACACCGGGGAGCTGTTTTTT. V and J are TRBV6-5 and TRBJ2-2, with unresolved D. This CDR3 comprises 15 residues. V gave up 1 base and J gave up 0 bases, with 6 bases separating them. Germline CDR1 is MNHEY and CDR2 is SVGAGI.

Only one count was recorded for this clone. CDR3 sequence (DNA): TGTGCCAGCAGCCAAGGAGCGGGGCCCGCCTACGAGCAGTACTTC. Amino acid sequence: CASSQGAGPAYEQYF. V is TRBV3-1 (or the pseudogene TRBV3-2) and J is TRBJ2-7; 7 nucleotides match TRBD2. The CDR3 runs to 15 residues. From germline, CDR1 is LGHDT and CDR2 YNNKEL (reference sequence). Losses at the gene ends were 1 base for V and 2 bases for J; bases not matched to a gene: 5.

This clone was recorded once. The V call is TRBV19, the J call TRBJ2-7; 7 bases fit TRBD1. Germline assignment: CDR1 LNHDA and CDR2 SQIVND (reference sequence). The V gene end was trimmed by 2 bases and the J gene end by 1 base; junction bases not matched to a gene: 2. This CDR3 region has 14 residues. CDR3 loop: CASSIRTGSYEQYF. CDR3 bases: TGTGCCAGTAGTATAAGGACAGGATCCTACGAGCAGTACTTC.

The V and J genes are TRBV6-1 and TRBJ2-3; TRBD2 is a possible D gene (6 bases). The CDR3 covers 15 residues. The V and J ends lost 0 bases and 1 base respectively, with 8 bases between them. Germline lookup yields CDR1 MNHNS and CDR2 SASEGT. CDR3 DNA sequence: TGTGCCAGCAGTGAAGCGGGAGGACGCACAGATACGCAGTATTTT. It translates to CASSEAGGRTDTQYF.

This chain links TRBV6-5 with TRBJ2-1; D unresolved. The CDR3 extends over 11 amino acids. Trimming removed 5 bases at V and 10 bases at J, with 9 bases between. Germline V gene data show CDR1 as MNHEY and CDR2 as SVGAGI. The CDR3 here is CASSNPQEQFF. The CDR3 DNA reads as TGTGCCAGCAGTAACCCCCAGGAGCAGTTCTTC.

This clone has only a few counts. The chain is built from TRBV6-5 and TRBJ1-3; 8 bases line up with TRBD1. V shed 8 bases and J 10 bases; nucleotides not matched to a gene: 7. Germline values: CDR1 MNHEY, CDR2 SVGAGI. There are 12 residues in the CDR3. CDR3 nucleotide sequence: TGTGCCAGCGAGACAGGGGCTTCGACCATATATTTT. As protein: CASETGASTIYF.

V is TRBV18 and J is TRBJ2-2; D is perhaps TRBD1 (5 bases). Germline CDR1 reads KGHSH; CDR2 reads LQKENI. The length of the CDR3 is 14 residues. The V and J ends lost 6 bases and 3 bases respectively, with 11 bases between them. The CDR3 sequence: CASSPIQDTGELFF. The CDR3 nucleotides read TGTGCCAGCTCGCCAATACAGGACACCGGGGAGCTGTTTTTT.

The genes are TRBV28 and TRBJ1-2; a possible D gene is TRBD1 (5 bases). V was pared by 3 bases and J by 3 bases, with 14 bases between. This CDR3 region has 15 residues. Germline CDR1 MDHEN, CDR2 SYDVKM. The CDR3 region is CASSFFEGADYGYTF. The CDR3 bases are TGTGCCAGCAGTTTCTTCGAAGGGGCCGACTATGGCTACACCTTC.

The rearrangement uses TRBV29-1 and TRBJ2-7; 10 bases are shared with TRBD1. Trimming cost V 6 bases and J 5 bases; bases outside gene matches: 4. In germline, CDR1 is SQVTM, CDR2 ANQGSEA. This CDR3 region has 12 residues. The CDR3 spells CSVGQGINEQYF. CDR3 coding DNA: TGCAGCGTGGGACAGGGGATCAACGAGCAGTACTTC.

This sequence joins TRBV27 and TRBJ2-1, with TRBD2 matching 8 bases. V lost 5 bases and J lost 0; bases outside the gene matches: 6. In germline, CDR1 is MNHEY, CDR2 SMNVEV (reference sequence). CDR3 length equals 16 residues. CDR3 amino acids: CASSLRGGVSYNEQFF. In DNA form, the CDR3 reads TGTGCCAGCAGTCTCCGGGGGGGGGTCTCCTACAATGAGCAGTTCTTC.

As DNA, the CDR3 is TGCGCCAGCGGGGGACAGGGGACCACTGAAGCTTTCTTT. Protein: CASGGQGTTEAFF. The chain couples TRBV5-1 to TRBJ1-1; 10 bases are shared with TRBD1. CDR3 length: 13 amino acids. Unmatched junction bases numbered 4, after V lost 7 bases and J lost 4 bases. CDR1 is SGHRS and CDR2 is YFSETQ in the germline V gene.